The 21 T cell receptor beta chains presented below share a single source sample, sequenced in a study of spatial heterogeneity in lung cancer. MiXCR was run by TCRdb on the 5' RACE reads, yielding one entry per CDR3 protein. The sample comprises some 30,000 distinct CDR3 sequences, roughly 10% of which are singletons, and over 25% rests with the top ten. Time point defined: blood at routine non-recurrence follow-up after resection. The sequences come from PBMCs, collected at follow-up. The origin of the receptors is a female donor with early-stage non-small cell lung cancer.

This clonotype was found many times. CDR3 DNA sequence: TGTGCCAGCAGCTTATCATCGGGGAGCTCCTACAATGAGCAGTTCTTC. This translates into CASSLSSGSSYNEQFF. The rearrangement uses TRBV7-2 and TRBJ2-1; maybe TRBD2 (5 bases). This CDR3 has 16 amino acids. Trimming removed 2 bases from V and 0 bases from J, with 11 bases in between. The germline V gene encodes CDR1 SGHTA and CDR2 FQGNSA.

This clonotype was seen many times. J is TRBJ2-1 and V is TRBV11-2; D not certain. This CDR3 is 13 amino acids long. Germline values: CDR1 SGHAT, CDR2 FQNNGV. V was trimmed by 1 base and J by 6 bases, leaving 7 bases between them. The CDR3 DNA reads as TGTGCCAGCAGCTTAGGACCGGTCAATGAGCAGTTCTTC. It specifies CASSLGPVNEQFF.

This clonotype is classed as medium-sized. This chain's CDR3 is CSVEEATSGGAFNEQFF. The CDR3 region has the DNA TGCAGCGTTGAAGAGGCGACTAGCGGGGGGGCCTTCAATGAGCAGTTCTTC. The rearrangement uses TRBV29-1 and TRBJ2-1, with 14 bases lining up with TRBD2. This CDR3 is built from 17 residues. The ends lost 0 bases at V and 6 bases at J; junction bases unmatched: 7. Germline-derived CDR1 and CDR2 are SQVTM and ANQGSEA.

This clonotype appeared a single time. A read error may explain this, as a much larger clone is one base away. J is TRBJ1-1 and V is TRBV29-1; the D gene is possibly TRBD1 (6 bases). This CDR3 region has 10 residues. In germline, CDR1 is SQVTM, CDR2 ANQGSEA. The CDR3 is CSVVAGVAIF. CDR3 coding DNA: TGCAGCGTTGTGGCAGGGGTGGCTATCTTT.

Only a few counts were recorded for this clonotype. The rearrangement joins TRBV29-1 to TRBJ1-1, with 7 bases that match TRBD1. Trimming took 7 bases from V and 2 from J; bases not matched to a gene: 10. CDR3 size: 14 residues. Germline-derived CDR1 and CDR2 are SQVTM and ANQGSEA. CDR3 in amino acids: CSGAGGWGNTEAFF. The DNA of the CDR3 is TGCAGCGGAGCAGGGGGTTGGGGAAACACTGAAGCTTTCTTT.

Only a few counts were recorded for this clonotype. V usage is TRBV5-1 and J usage is TRBJ1-5; D uncertain. The germline gives CDR1 SGHRS, CDR2 YFSETQ. CDR3 length: 13 residues. V was pared by 0 bases and J by 5 bases, with 6 bases between. CDR3 sequence (DNA): TGCGCCAGCAGCTTGGACGGGTATCAGCCCCAGCATTTT. This translates into CASSLDGYQPQHF.

There are a few counts of this clonotype. This sequence joins TRBV6-5 and TRBJ2-1; possibly TRBD1 for D (6 bases). CDR1 and CDR2 (germline): MNHEY, SVGAGI. This CDR3 comprises 15 residues. V lost 6 bases and J lost 0, with 12 bases in between. The CDR3 region has the DNA TGTGCCAGCAGCCCCTCGGACAGCTCCTACAATGAGCAGTTCTTC. Its protein product is CASSPSDSSYNEQFF.

Many counts were recorded for this clonotype. The rearrangement joins TRBV7-8 to TRBJ2-2; D is uncertain. Germline assignment: CDR1 SGHVS and CDR2 FQNEAQ. V lost 5 bases and J lost 0, with 7 bases in between. This CDR3 comprises 14 residues. The CDR3, as DNA: TGTGCCAGCAGCGGTACAACGAACACCGGGGAGCTGTTTTTT. Its translation: CASSGTTNTGELFF.

This clonotype was picked up many times. The genes are TRBV7-2 and TRBJ2-1; TRBD2 matches at 11 bases. From germline, CDR1 is SGHTA and CDR2 FQGNSA. CDR3 size: 16 residues. V shed 2 bases, J shed 7 bases, and the junction held 7 bases outside the gene matches. The CDR3 nucleotides are TGTGCCAGCAGCTTAACCTCTAGCGGGGGGAGGAATGAGCAGTTCTTC. It encodes CASSLTSSGGRNEQFF. The full variable domain, completed using reference TRBV7-2 and TRBJ2-1, is GAGVSQSPSNKVTEKGKDVELRCDPISGHTALYWYRQSLGQGLEFLIYFQGNSAPDKSGLPSDRFSAERTGGSVSTLTIQRTQQEDSAVYLCASSLTSSGGRNEQFFGPGTRLTVL.

This clonotype was detected only a few times. This chain connects TRBV7-2 to TRBJ2-5, with D unresolved. Trimming left V 4 bases short and J 0 bases short, with 9 bases between. This CDR3 has 14 amino acids. Looked up from germline, CDR1 is SGHTA and CDR2 is FQGNSA. In DNA form, the CDR3 reads TGTGCCAGCAGCTCCTACACGTACCAAGAGACCCAGTACTTC. This translates into CASSSYTYQETQYF.

The sample holds a few counts of this clonotype. This chain's CDR3 is CSVERGSNYGYTF. The CDR3 DNA reads TGCAGCGTTGAAAGGGGCTCTAACTATGGCTACACCTTC. V is TRBV29-1 and J is TRBJ1-2, with TRBD1 as a possible D gene (5 bases). Trimming cost V 2 bases and J 0 bases, with 7 bases left between them. The CDR3 contains 13 residues. CDR1 is SQVTM and CDR2 is ANQGSEA in the germline V gene.

Ten or more counts support this clonotype. This chain connects TRBV19 to TRBJ1-1; weak D call: TRBD1 (6 bases). The CDR3 covers 13 residues. V shed 6 bases and J shed 7 bases, with 15 bases lying between them. Germline loops: CDR1 LNHDA, CDR2 SQIVND (reference sequence). The CDR3 DNA follows: TGTGCCAGTAGCATTACAGGGTCGGGTGAAGCTTTCTTT. Translated: CASSITGSGEAFF.

The table lists this clonotype with many counts. This sequence joins TRBV6-4 and TRBJ2-4; 7 positions agree with TRBD1. V lost 6 bases and J lost 4; bases outside the gene matches: 15. The CDR3 loop spans 17 amino acids. Germline V lookup: CDR1 MRHNA, CDR2 SNTAGT. In nucleotides, the CDR3 is TGTGCCAGCAGCAAGCCACGACAGGGAATCCAAAAAAACATTCAGTACTTC. Its protein is CASSKPRQGIQKNIQYF.

In its sample, this clonotype was seen a few times. This chain uses TRBV9 with TRBJ2-7; possible D gene TRBD2, 6 bases. The CDR3 has 15 amino acids. V was pared by 0 bases and J by 2 bases, with 12 bases between. Germline V gene sequence: CDR1 SGDLS, CDR2 YYNGEE. CDR3 loop: CASSVGQGGTYEQYF. CDR3 bases: TGTGCCAGCAGCGTAGGGCAGGGAGGTACCTACGAGCAGTACTTC. The full variable domain, with the rest looked up from reference TRBV9 and TRBJ2-7, is DSGVTQTPKHLITATGQRVTLRCSPRSGDLSVYWYQQSLDQGLQFLIQYYNGEERAKGNILERFSAQQFPDLHSELNLSSLELGDSALYFCASSVGQGGTYEQYFGPGTRLTVT.

This clonotype appeared many times. V usage is TRBV7-9 and J usage is TRBJ2-7; D not resolved. Germline-derived CDR1 and CDR2 are SEHNR and FQNEAQ (reference sequence). This CDR3 contains 14 residues. V was clipped by 10 bases and J by 1 base, with 17 bases between them. CDR3 sequence reads: CATLPPSGSYEQYF. CDR3 bases: TGTGCCACCCTCCCTCCCAGTGGGTCCTACGAGCAGTACTTC.

This clonotype was seen at least ten times. V usage is TRBV20-1 and J usage is TRBJ2-7, with D tentatively TRBD1 (5 bases). From germline, CDR1 is DFQATT and CDR2 SNEGSKA (reference sequence). The CDR3 has 12 residues. V lost 3 bases, J lost 3 bases, and 9 bases lay in between. CDR3 region: CSASAQGYEQYF. CDR3 in DNA: TGCAGTGCTAGTGCGCAGGGCTACGAGCAGTACTTC.

This clonotype has at least ten counts. The DNA of the CDR3 is TGTGCCAGCAGTCCCTCTAGCGAGGAGCAGTTCTTC. Its translation: CASSPSSEEQFF. The chain couples TRBV28 to TRBJ2-1; D may be TRBD2 (6 bases). The V and J ends lost 5 bases and 10 bases respectively, with 12 bases between them. CDR1 and CDR2 (germline): MDHEN, SYDVKM. The CDR3 is 12 residues long.

This clonotype is deemed medium-sized (0.01 to 0.1%). The gene calls are TRBV10-3 and TRBJ1-6; no definite D call. The CDR3 runs to 13 residues. Germline assignment: CDR1 ENHRY and CDR2 SYGVKD. Trimming left V 4 bases short and J 9 bases short, with 10 bases between. CDR3 in DNA: TGTGCCATCAGTGTCCGGGTTGTTTCACCCCTCCACTTT. Translation gives CAISVRVVSPLHF.

V is TRBV11-2 and J is TRBJ2-7, with TRBD2 matching over 7 bases. V lost 4 bases, J lost 4 bases, and 13 bases stayed unmatched. CDR3 length equals 16 residues. Germline loops: CDR1 SGHAT, CDR2 FQNNGV. The CDR3 here is CASSSIGRQGAYEQYF. The CDR3 DNA reads as TGTGCCAGCAGCTCCATCGGGAGGCAGGGCGCTTACGAGCAGTACTTC.

The sample holds many counts of this clonotype. The chain couples TRBV5-1 to TRBJ2-1, with D possibly matching TRBD1 (6 bases). The V end was cut by 2 bases, the J end by 8 bases, with 11 bases between. CDR3 length equals 13 residues. Per the germline V gene, CDR1 is SGHRS and CDR2 is YFSETQ. The chain's CDR3 is CASSLQGWDEQFF. In DNA form, the CDR3 reads TGCGCCAGCAGCTTACAGGGTTGGGATGAGCAGTTCTTC.

This clonotype has ten or more counts. This chain connects TRBV7-2 to TRBJ2-3; D gene ambiguous. With 1 base removed from V and 0 bases from J, the gap between germline ends came to 14 bases. The CDR3 has 17 residues. Looked up from germline, CDR1 is SGHTA and CDR2 is FQGNSA. Written as DNA, the CDR3 is TGTGCCAGCAGCTTAGGTTCTCTGGACCCCAGCACAGATACGCAGTATTTT. This codes for CASSLGSLDPSTDTQYF.